A single sample is the source of the 18 T cell receptor beta chains below, sequenced in a study of cytomegalovirus exposure and HLA in healthy donors (TCRdb year 2017). Library preparation was by the immunoSEQ multiplex PCR assay. The multiplex PCR relied on a mix of 60 forward primers for TCR Vbeta segments and 13 reverse primers for TCR Jbeta segments. TCRdb provides this immuneACCESS table in a form limited to in-frame rearrangements. Some clones are lacking; in checked studies, under half of them reflect an unresolved V gene, and why the rest are absent is not known. This sample's table carries nearly 200,000 clones. The ten largest clones take up around 0.74% of the sample. The source material was PBMCs. The source is a boy younger than 18 in good health and CMV-seronegative.

The V and J genes are TRBV29-1 and TRBJ2-5; possibly TRBD1 for D (7 bases). The CDR3 is made up of 13 amino acids. V lost 7 bases and J lost 3, with 15 bases in between. Germline lookup yields CDR1 SQVTM and CDR2 ANQGSEA. The CDR3 DNA sequence: TGCAGCGGGGCGGGGACAGCTAAAGAGACCCAGTACTTC. This gives the protein CSGAGTAKETQYF. The full variable domain, its missing parts supplied by reference TRBV29-1 and TRBJ2-5, is SAVISQKPSRDICQRGTSLTIQCQVDSQVTMMFWYRQQPGQSLTLIATANQGSEATYESGFVIDKFPISRPNLTFSTLTVSNMSPEDSSIYLCSGAGTAKETQYFGPGTRLLVL.

The chain links TRBV28 to TRBJ2-7; the match to TRBD2 covers 11 bases. CDR3 size: 15 residues. Germline CDR1 is MDHEN and CDR2 is SYDVKM. V lost 3 bases to trimming and J lost 4 bases; unmatched junction nucleotides: 5. In DNA form, the CDR3 reads TGTGCCAGCAGTTTCACTAGCGGGGGCATTTACGAGCAGTACTTC. Protein: CASSFTSGGIYEQYF.

The CDR3 nucleotides read TGCGCCAGCAGCCAAGAGAAGCCTGACTCCTACAATGAGCAGTTCTTC. Amino acids: CASSQEKPDSYNEQFF. The V and J genes are TRBV4-1 and TRBJ2-1; D ambiguous. Germline V gene sequence: CDR1 MGHRA, CDR2 YSYEKL. The CDR3 length is 16 residues. Trimming stripped 0 bases from V and 0 bases from J, with 9 bases between.

V and J are TRBV5-1 and TRBJ2-1; 7 bases map to TRBD1. With V trimmed by 3 bases and J by 5 bases, 2 bases remained unmatched. The CDR3 covers 13 residues. Germline V gives CDR1 SGHRS, CDR2 YFSETQ. CDR3 sequence: CASSYGTDNEQFF. The DNA for the CDR3 is TGCGCCAGCAGCTACGGGACAGACAATGAGCAGTTCTTC.

V is TRBV5-6 and J is TRBJ2-7; TRBD1 matches 9 bases. CDR1 SGHDT and CDR2 YYEEEE come from the germline V gene. J gave up 4 bases and V 6 bases, and 5 bases lay outside the gene matches. The CDR3 totals 13 residues. The CDR3: CASTPTGGYEQYF. In DNA form, the CDR3 reads TGTGCCAGCACCCCGACAGGGGGTTACGAGCAGTACTTC.

The chain has TRBV19 and TRBJ1-5; 11 positions agree with TRBD1. Losses at the gene ends were 9 bases for V and 3 bases for J; bases not matched to a gene: 7. This CDR3 is built from 15 residues. Germline CDR1 is LNHDA and CDR2 is SQIVND (reference sequence). For the CDR3, the DNA is TGTGCCAGCCTGGGACAGGGGGTAAACAATCAGCCCCAGCATTTT. It yields the protein CASLGQGVNNQPQHF. Based on the CDR3 plus reference TRBV19 and TRBJ1-5, the full variable domain is DGGITQSPKYLFRKEGQNVTLSCEQNLNHDAMYWYRQDPGQGLRLIYYSQIVNDFQKGDIAEGYSVSREKKESFPLTVTSAQKNPTAFYLCASLGQGVNNQPQHFGDGTRLSIL.

A note on this clone: Other DNA sequences in this sample translate to the same CDR3. The CDR3 DNA sequence: TGTGCCAGCAGCCCAGAGGGGACAGCCAATTCACCCCTCCACTTT. It translates to CASSPEGTANSPLHF. The chain joins TRBV7-3 to TRBJ1-6; 7 nucleotides agree with TRBD1. Germline assignment: CDR1 SGHTA and CDR2 FQGTGA. This CDR3 has 15 residues. V lost 5 bases to trimming and J lost 7 bases; unmatched junction nucleotides: 8. Complete variable domain (other parts from reference TRBV7-3 and TRBJ1-6): GAGVSQTPSNKVTEKGKYVELRCDPISGHTALYWYRQSLGQGPEFLIYFQGTGAADDSGLPNDRFFAVRPEGSVSTLKIQRTERGDSAVYLCASSPEGTANSPLHFGNGTRLTVT.

As to this clone: Other DNA sequences from this sample encode an identical CDR3 as well. The V gene is TRBV5-4, the J gene TRBJ1-4; 7 positions match TRBD1. The CDR3 totals 13 residues. V trimming: 0 bases; J trimming: 8 bases; junction bases outside the gene matches: 1. The germline gives CDR1 SGHNT, CDR2 YYREEE (reference sequence). CDR3 DNA sequence: TGTGCCAGCAGCTTGGGGGGACAGGAAAAACTGTTTTTT. Protein sequence: CASSLGGQEKLFF.

The chain employs TRBV7-8 and TRBJ2-3; 8 positions match TRBD2. The CDR3 is made up of 13 amino acids. Germline V lookup: CDR1 SGHVS, CDR2 FQNEAQ. Unmatched junction bases numbered 5, after V lost 4 bases and J lost 8 bases. The CDR3 region has the DNA TGTGCCAGCAGCTCGCTCGGGGGGGGTACGCAGTATTTT. Translation gives CASSSLGGGTQYF.

The chain has TRBV11-2 and TRBJ1-2; D gene ambiguous. The V gene lost 3 bases and the J gene lost 6 bases, with 8 bases spanning the gap. CDR3 length: 12 amino acids. Germline lookup yields CDR1 SGHAT and CDR2 FQNNGV. The CDR3 DNA is TGTGCCAGCAGCTTCCTGACTGATGGCTACACCTTC. This translates into CASSFLTDGYTF.

The chain combines TRBV28 with TRBJ2-7; D uncertain. Trimming pared 7 bases from V and 6 bases from J, leaving 22 bases between. The CDR3 is made up of 15 amino acids. Germline CDR1 reads MDHEN; CDR2 reads SYDVKM. The CDR3 sequence: CASNWRHHLDPEQYF. Written as DNA, the CDR3 is TGTGCCAGCAATTGGCGACACCACCTTGACCCCGAGCAGTACTTC.

The rearrangement uses TRBV12-5 and TRBJ1-2, with D unclear. This CDR3 comprises 15 residues. Trimming took 5 bases from V and 4 from J, leaving 17 bases between them. In germline, CDR1 is LGHNT, CDR2 FRNRAP. The CDR3 bases are TGTGCTAGTGGTACACCCCGTCCTGGCCGCTATGGCTACACCTTC. Translated: CASGTPRPGRYGYTF.

The chain is built from TRBV30 and TRBJ1-6; D not resolved. V lost 4 bases, J lost 7 bases, and 17 bases lay in between. CDR1 and CDR2 from the germline V gene are GTSNPN and SVGIG (reference sequence). The CDR3 has 15 amino acids. The CDR3, as DNA: TGTGCCTGGACGGTGGGAGGTCCTTTAAATTCACCCCTCCACTTT. Residues: CAWTVGGPLNSPLHF.

The chain uses TRBV4-1 and TRBJ1-1, with 8 bases identical to TRBD1. The CDR3 covers 15 residues. V shed 3 bases and J 11 bases; nucleotides not matched to a gene: 14. CDR1 is MGHRA and CDR2 is YSYEKL in the germline V gene. The CDR3 nucleotides are TGCGCCAGCAGCCACCCCTTGAGGACAGGGACGTGGGCTTTCTTT. Translating it yields CASSHPLRTGTWAFF.

The chain couples TRBV7-2 to TRBJ1-4; D not resolved. Looked up from germline, CDR1 is SGHTA and CDR2 is FQGNSA. V gave up 5 bases and J gave up 0 bases, with 10 bases separating them. The CDR3 has 15 residues. CDR3 residues: CASSPEGATNEKLFF. CDR3 bases: TGTGCCAGCAGCCCCGAGGGAGCAACTAATGAAAAACTGTTTTTT.

The chain carries TRBV11-2 and TRBJ2-3; D is perhaps TRBD2 (6 bases). Per germline, CDR1 SGHAT and CDR2 FQNNGV. Trimming shortened V by 5 bases and J by 2 bases, and 14 bases separated the two germline ends. The CDR3 has 15 residues. Here the CDR3 reads CASSHLRRDTDTQYF. The CDR3 nucleotides read TGTGCCAGCAGCCACCTAAGGAGGGACACAGATACGCAGTATTTT.

This chain connects TRBV10-3 to TRBJ2-7; D gene uncertain. CDR1 and CDR2 (germline): ENHRY, SYGVKD. This CDR3 spans 13 amino acids. V was cut by 3 bases and J by 2 bases, with 8 bases left in between. The CDR3 DNA sequence: TGTGCCATCAGTGAAGCCCCTACCTACGAGCAGTACTTC. Translating it yields CAISEAPTYEQYF.

The V and J genes are TRBV9 and TRBJ2-2; D ambiguous. Germline V gives CDR1 SGDLS, CDR2 YYNGEE. This CDR3 has 14 residues. V lost 0 bases to trimming and J lost 3 bases, with 6 bases between them. The CDR3 DNA follows: TGTGCCAGCAGCGTAGTTCCGTACACCGGGGAGCTGTTTTTT. Its protein is CASSVVPYTGELFF.